This TCR beta chain was retrieved from a study of shared clonotypes between healthy human individuals (dated by TCRdb to the early 2020s). The study in broad terms: The cohort comprised a couple of women and a few men aged 18 to 49 years. For each donor, CD4 naive and CD4 memory were each given three plates, CD8 naive was given two plates, and CD8 memory was given one plate. Per donor, leukapheresis produced somewhere between about 0.94 and 8.9 billion PBMCs. Blood TCR repertoires of five healthy adults were deeply sequenced to estimate repertoire size and the extent of clonotype sharing between individuals. To increase sequencing depth and limit assay-specific biases, TCR repertoire library preparation and sequencing were carried out by different laboratories using diverse techniques. Overall study outcomes, separate from this receptor: Because the study included only a small number of donors, the genetic and exposure-history diversity represented was limited. Compared with non-shared clonotypes, the clonotypes found in all four sorted-subset donors had higher generation probabilities. When several donors were compared, the shared fraction of clonotypes was 5% to 6.5% for naive CD4, more than 3% for naive CD8, roughly 2.5% for memory CD4, and 0.4% for memory CD8. Naive subsets generally had larger estimated clonotype richness than memory subsets did. Sampling was restricted to blood, and TCR repertoires in tissues likely differ from the TCR repertoires found in blood. Pairwise subsampling indicated that sequencing depth was expected to affect the degree of clonotype sharing among donors. Even with the large sequencing depth, rarefaction of the sorted-subset datasets indicated that sequencing was incomplete.

This clone was detected only a few times. Its antigen has not been determined. Base qualities are not at hand, and no much larger clone is one base apart. The donors were healthy, HIV-negative adults with no recently reported acute infections or vaccinations. Only Caucasian adults living in Nashville, Tennessee, USA were represented among the donors. CD4+ T cells were enriched through magnetic negative selection, after which naive cells were positively selected on CD45RA and the remaining negative fraction served as the memory subset. After blood collection by leukapheresis, PBMCs were isolated using Ficoll-Histopaque density gradient centrifugation and then cryopreserved in the vapor phase of liquid nitrogen. Analytical flow cytometry was used to check the purity and quantity of each magnetically sorted T cell population. Genomic DNA was isolated from every sorted fraction and measured by UV absorbance on a Nanodrop 2000c.

Using the deep immunoSEQ assay, multiplex PCR amplified TCR CDR3 regions from genomic DNA. Genomic DNA extracted from each cell subset was distributed evenly over all wells of several immunoSEQ 96-well plates, and each plate served as one replicate. Each replicate PCR for sorted subsets received 150 to 250 ng genomic DNA, equal to tens of thousands of T cell genomes. The purified libraries were quantified using a Qubit 3.0 fluorometer, sized with a Bioanalyzer 2100, and then quantified again using the KAPA Library Quantification kit. A separate single-read 150-cycle Illumina NextSeq 550 flow cell was used to sequence each immunoSEQ 96-well plate. In the paper's pipeline: Because the immunoSEQ output held only junctional sequences and lacked quality scores, the filtering could not match the filtering applied to full-length reads. To assign V/J genes and CDR3, sequences were annotated using PyIR, a Python wrapper for IgBLAST v1.9, with IMGT germline references. Any read was removed if the V/J assignment was weak (E-value above 1e-6), the CDR3 was missing, or the read contained stop codons, out-of-frame junctions, or ambiguous translated residues. V3J clonotypes were defined as sequences sharing an identical inferred V gene, J gene, and CDR3 amino acid sequence. To compute the percentage overlap between repertoires, the number of shared unique clonotypes was divided by the size of the smaller repertoire. Repertoire richness was assessed with RTK rarefaction, the Chao1 estimator, and Recon v2.1 estimates of unobserved clonotypes. For all TCRbeta clonotypes obtained by the gDNA method from a few donors, generation probabilities were computed with OLGA. This immuneACCESS table, as held by TCRdb, lists in-frame sequences with V and J called but not all clones. Of the missing ones, under half trace to an unresolved V gene in checked studies; the others have no known cause. That table is the source of V, J and clone size, and D and trimming were worked out from the DNA. The sample contains around 700,000 clones, around 72% of them found a single time. The top ten clonotypes cover approximately 1.8% of the sample.

Sequencing input: memory CD4+ T cells sorted from blood. Reading the label with the study, this specimen's cell subset or site is: CD45RA-negative fraction. The sequence derives from a woman aged 30 to 39 in good health.

The DNA is as follows: TGTGCCAGCACCCAGGGGGGGGGCGCACATCAGCCCCAGCATTTT. It codes for CASTQGGGAHQPQHF. The chain couples TRBV28 to TRBJ1-5; 7 central bases correspond to TRBD1. As encoded in the germline V gene, CDR1 is MDHEN while CDR2 is SYDVKM. The CDR3, from cysteine to phenylalanine, totals 15 residues. Solely the CDR3 DNA is kept, with 45 bases framed from the first base. Germline trimming: 7 bases from V, 5 bases from J; junction bases outside gene matches: 11.